The 5 T cell receptor beta chains listed next were all sequenced from one sample in a study of cytomegalovirus exposure and HLA in healthy donors. 60 Vbeta and 13 Jbeta primers were used in PCR. Produced via immunoSEQ multiplex PCR; TCRdb's table is partial and in-frame only. The sample spans some 75,000 clones; the ten largest clones claim less than 6%. The specimen was PBMCs. The receptors derive from a middle-aged man in good health and CMV-seronegative.

The chain has TRBV29-1 and TRBJ2-1; 11 bases are shared with TRBD2. From germline, CDR1 is SQVTM and CDR2 ANQGSEA. This CDR3 is built from 15 residues. Trimming removed 0 bases from V and 4 bases from J; junction bases left unmatched: 2. The CDR3, as DNA: TGCAGCGTTGAAGAACTAGCGGGAGTATACAATGAGCAGTTCTTC. Translated, it gives CSVEELAGVYNEQFF.

The chain employs TRBV6-4 and TRBJ1-1; a weak D match, TRBD1 (5 bases). CDR1 and CDR2 from the germline V gene are MRHNA and SNTAGT. The CDR3 extends over 13 amino acids. Trimming removed 5 bases from V and 1 base from J, with 8 bases in between. For the CDR3, the DNA is TGTGCCAGCAGTTTTGGACAGAACACTGAAGCTTTCTTT. Protein product: CASSFGQNTEAFF.

The rearrangement uses TRBV7-8 and TRBJ2-7; TRBD2 matches 13 bases. The CDR3 runs 18 residues. Germline CDR1 and CDR2: SGHVS and FQNEAQ. Germline trimming cut 5 bases from V and 1 base from J; bases unmatched to any gene: 11. The chain's CDR3 is CASSLVGLAGVGSYEQYF. CDR3 DNA: TGTGCCAGCAGCCTAGTAGGACTAGCGGGAGTAGGGTCCTACGAGCAGTACTTC.

This chain connects TRBV4-2 to TRBJ2-5, with 7 bases identical to TRBD2. Germline CDR1 LGHNA, CDR2 YNFKEQ. This CDR3 has 15 amino acids. The trim removed 3 bases at V and 5 bases at J, leaving 9 bases unmatched. As DNA, the CDR3 is TGTGCCAGCAGCCATTCCCTAGCGGTGCGGGAGACCCAGTACTTC. Amino acids: CASSHSLAVRETQYF.

This chain connects TRBV5-4 to TRBJ1-2; D call uncertain. The CDR3 has 16 amino acids. V gave up 0 bases and J gave up 0 bases, with 12 bases separating them. Germline assignment: CDR1 SGHNT and CDR2 YYREEE (reference sequence). The chain's CDR3 is CASSLEAQVTNYGYTF. The CDR3 bases are TGTGCCAGCAGCTTGGAAGCCCAGGTGACTAACTATGGCTACACCTTC.